The clone carrying this T cell receptor beta chain showed up many times. Antigen unknown. Germline loops: CDR1 MGHRA, CDR2 YSYEKL. V shed 0 bases, J shed 0 bases, and the junction held 12 bases outside the gene matches. CDR3 length: 19 residues. These data are taken from a study of identical twins. General study points: These conclusions were based on statistical analysis (cross-sectional, not following the same donors).

cDNA carried unique molecular identifiers, and a universal primer site was added by template switching. TCRdb re-called the 5' RACE reads with MiXCR, one entry per CDR3 protein. The table shows some 590,000 distinct CDR3 sequences, with around 9.6% occurring only once. This sample also appeared in a second study, on yellow fever vaccine responses in identical twins. That publication notes: Twins reportedly appeared to share part of their vaccine T cell response while keeping part individual.

The genes are TRBV4-1 and TRBJ2-3; 7 bases align to TRBD2. Source material: PBMCs. The source is a woman aged 18-29 years in good health. The CDR3 loop reads CASSQDGPPLASSTDTQYF. CDR3 nucleotide sequence: TGCGCCAGCAGCCAAGATGGTCCCCCACTAGCGTCTAGCACAGATACGCAGTATTTT.